These 32 T cell receptor beta chains share one sample of origin, sequenced in a study of T cell repertoires in cytomegalovirus infection. Each CDR3 protein is one row after TCRdb ran MiXCR on the reads. The data contain about 200,000 distinct CDR3 sequences, less than 9.5% of them singletons. What was sequenced was PBMCs. The origin of the receptors is a human donor in good health (CMV status not recorded). Some clones in this sample may be carry-over from other donors' samples.

This clonotype was seen ten or more times. J is TRBJ1-2 and V is TRBV7-2, with 8 bases lining up with TRBD1. Germline V gene lookup returns CDR1 SGHTA and CDR2 FQGNSA. V shed 5 bases and J 1 base; nucleotides not matched to a gene: 9. This CDR3 has 16 residues. The CDR3 DNA reads as TGTGCCAGCAGCCCTGGACAGGGAATGATTAACTATGGCTACACCTTC. Translating it yields CASSPGQGMINYGYTF.

This clonotype was found a few times. The rearrangement joins TRBV7-9 to TRBJ2-3; D is unresolved. Between the trimmed V and J ends, which lost 3 bases and 4 bases, there was a span of 8 bases. The CDR3 runs to 13 residues. Germline loops: CDR1 SEHNR, CDR2 FQNEAQ (reference sequence). The CDR3 bases are TGTGCCAGCAGCTTCCCGACACCAGATACGCAGTATTTT. This gives the protein CASSFPTPDTQYF.

This clonotype was detected many times. A junction boundary mismatches the germline segment, possibly from a read error. The chain is built from TRBV7-2 and TRBJ2-3; 9 bases agree with TRBD2. Germline V lookup: CDR1 SGHTA, CDR2 FQGNSA. The CDR3 length is 15 residues. In DNA, the CDR3 is TGTGCCAGCAGATTAGCGGGAGAGCCTTTAGATACGCAGTATTTT. The encoded protein is CASRLAGEPLDTQYF.

This clonotype has at least ten counts. The genes are TRBV7-9 and TRBJ2-5; D unresolved. CDR1 SEHNR and CDR2 FQNEAQ come from the germline V gene (reference sequence). V lost 7 bases to trimming and J lost 5 bases, with 14 bases between them. This CDR3 spans 13 amino acids. CDR3 loop: CASTVGPRETQYF. In DNA form, the CDR3 reads TGTGCCAGCACCGTCGGGCCGCGGGAGACCCAGTACTTC. Drawing the rest from reference TRBV7-9 and TRBJ2-5, the complete variable domain is DTGVSQNPRHKITKRGQNVTFRCDPISEHNRLYWYRQTLGQGPEFLTYFQNEAQLEKSRLLSDRFSAERPKGSFSTLEIQRTEQGDSAMYLCASTVGPRETQYFGPGTRLLVL.

This clonotype was detected ten times or more. The chain uses TRBV7-2 and TRBJ1-2, with D uncertain. Per the germline V gene, CDR1 is SGHTA and CDR2 is FQGNSA. The CDR3 covers 15 residues. V was pared by 1 base and J by 5 bases, with 14 bases between. CDR3 sequence: CASSLVLTAKYGYTF. In nucleotides, the CDR3 is TGTGCCAGCAGCTTAGTCCTGACGGCGAAATATGGCTACACCTTC.

This chain uses TRBV7-9 with TRBJ2-2; D remains ambiguous. The V gene's germline CDR1 is SEHNR and CDR2 FQNEAQ (reference sequence). With 5 bases removed from V and 4 bases from J, the gap between germline ends came to 14 bases. There are 15 residues in the CDR3. The CDR3 protein is CASSPDLVSTGELFF. CDR3 coding DNA: TGTGCCAGCAGCCCCGATCTAGTTTCCACCGGGGAGCTGTTTTTT.

This clonotype was observed a few times. The rearrangement joins TRBV20-1 to TRBJ1-6; TRBD1 matches at 7 bases. The CDR3 has 14 residues. The germline V gene encodes CDR1 DFQATT and CDR2 SNEGSKA (reference sequence). With 6 bases clipped from V and 7 bases from J, the junction kept 9 bases outside the gene matches. CDR3 residues: CSADSGTVNSPLHF. CDR3 sequence (DNA): TGCAGTGCGGACTCCGGGACAGTAAATTCACCCCTCCACTTT.

Note on this clonotype: Possible read error: a much larger clone is one base away. This chain links TRBV6-2 or TRBV6-3 with TRBJ2-3; D is unresolved. This CDR3 region has 17 residues. Germline-derived CDR1 and CDR2 are MNHEY and SVGEGT. The V end was cut by 5 bases, the J end by 0 bases, with 18 bases between. CDR3 nucleotides: TGTGCCAGCAGTCACCCCGACTGGGCCTCTAGCACAGATACGCAGTATTTT. Its translation: CASSHPDWASSTDTQYF.

This clonotype was recorded at least ten times. This chain uses TRBV12-3 or TRBV12-4 with TRBJ2-1; TRBD2 matches at 9 bases. There are 14 residues in the CDR3. Trimming cost V 6 bases and J 6 bases; bases outside gene matches: 6. The CDR3 is CASRSSGEANEQFF. DNA for the CDR3: TGTGCCAGCAGATCTAGCGGGGAGGCCAATGAGCAGTTCTTC.

This clonotype was found many times. This chain uses TRBV7-2 with TRBJ1-6; D call uncertain. Between the trimmed V and J ends, which lost 1 base and 7 bases, there was a span of 11 bases. The germline CDR1 and CDR2 sequences are SGHTA and FQGNSA. The CDR3 has 15 amino acids. The CDR3 loop is CASSLGLIDNSPLHF. Here the CDR3 DNA reads TGTGCCAGCAGCTTAGGCCTTATAGACAATTCACCCCTCCACTTT.

This clonotype was found many times. V gene TRBV5-6 combines with J gene TRBJ2-5; D remains unclear. The CDR3 runs 13 residues. Trimming removed 4 bases at V and 5 bases at J, with 12 bases between. Germline V gives CDR1 SGHDT, CDR2 YYEEEE. The DNA for the CDR3 is TGTGCCAGCAGCCTCTCCGGGCCGGAGACCCAGTACTTC. Translation gives CASSLSGPETQYF.

This clonotype has a handful of counts. This sequence joins TRBV12-3 or TRBV12-4 and TRBJ1-2; TRBD1 aligns across 7 bases. Trimming removed 6 bases from V and 3 bases from J; junction bases left unmatched: 4. The CDR3 consists of 13 residues. CDR3 residues: CASSRDSHYGYTF. The DNA for the CDR3 is TGTGCCAGCAGCCGGGACAGCCACTATGGCTACACCTTC.

Many counts were recorded for this clonotype. The chain links TRBV7-2 to TRBJ2-1; TRBD2 agrees at 11 bases. The germline V gene has CDR1 SGHTA and CDR2 FQGNSA. The junction had 7 bases not matched to a gene; V was cut back by 5 bases and J by 4 bases. This CDR3 spans 16 amino acids. The CDR3 bases are TGTGCCAGCAGCGAGCCGGGACTAGCGGCTTACAATGAGCAGTTCTTC. Protein sequence: CASSEPGLAAYNEQFF.

This clonotype was seen repeatedly, ten times or more. The chain employs TRBV10-3 and TRBJ1-2; D is ambiguous. Trimming removed 4 bases at V and 0 bases at J, with 6 bases between. The CDR3 spans 13 residues. From germline, CDR1 is ENHRY and CDR2 SYGVKD. CDR3: CAISGATNYGYTF. CDR3 sequence (DNA): TGTGCCATCAGTGGGGCCACTAACTATGGCTACACCTTC.

This clonotype was observed a handful of times. V and J are TRBV28 and TRBJ1-4; D is perhaps TRBD1 (5 bases). Trimming stripped 7 bases from V and 3 bases from J, with 12 bases between. Germline CDR1 and CDR2: MDHEN and SYDVKM. The CDR3 runs 14 residues. CDR3 amino acids: CASITGGANEKLFF. The CDR3 DNA follows: TGTGCCAGCATTACAGGAGGGGCTAATGAAAAACTGTTTTTT.

The gene calls are TRBV25-1 and TRBJ1-1; a weak D match, TRBD1 (5 bases). Germline-derived CDR1 and CDR2 are MGHDK and SYGVNS. Trimming left V 7 bases short and J 7 bases short, with 16 bases between. The CDR3 is 13 amino acids. In DNA form, the CDR3 reads TGTGCCAGCACCGTTTGGGGACTTAATGAAGCTTTCTTT. This translates into CASTVWGLNEAFF.

The genes are TRBV30 and TRBJ1-2; no clear D. CDR3 size: 13 residues. Germline lookup yields CDR1 GTSNPN and CDR2 SVGIG (reference sequence). The ends were cut back, 0 bases at V and 12 bases at J, with 17 bases in the middle. CDR3 amino acids: CAWSVFVGSLDTF. The CDR3 DNA reads TGTGCCTGGAGTGTATTCGTGGGATCCCTTGACACCTTC. The full variable domain, in which reference TRBV30 and TRBJ1-2 provide the parts outside the CDR3, is SQTIHQWPATLVQPVGSPLSLECTVEGTSNPNLYWYRQAAGRGLQLLFYSVGIGQISSEVPQNLSASRPQDRQFILSSKKLLLSDSGFYLCAWSVFVGSLDTFGSGTRLTVV.

This clonotype was recorded many times. The chain carries TRBV7-3 and TRBJ2-3; TRBD2 matches at 7 bases. Looked up from germline, CDR1 is SGHTA and CDR2 is FQGTGA. After removal of 0 bases from V and 4 bases from J, the junction contained 4 bases not matched to a gene. The length of the CDR3 is 15 residues. CDR3 nucleotides: TGTGCCAGCAGCTTAACGGGGGGAGGGGCAGATACGCAGTATTTT. It specifies CASSLTGGGADTQYF.

This clonotype was detected many times. The genes are TRBV25-1 and TRBJ2-7; the match to TRBD2 covers 13 bases. This CDR3 region has 18 residues. The V gene end was trimmed by 6 bases and the J gene end by 0 bases; junction bases not matched to a gene: 11. The germline V gene has CDR1 MGHDK and CDR2 SYGVNS. The CDR3 protein is CASSEPSGTSGNSYEQYF. CDR3 nucleotide sequence: TGTGCCAGCAGCGAACCCTCCGGGACTAGCGGGAACTCCTACGAGCAGTACTTC.

This clonotype was picked up many times. This chain joins TRBV7-2 and TRBJ1-2, with TRBD1 matching 10 bases. Per germline, CDR1 SGHTA and CDR2 FQGNSA. Trimming removed 4 bases from V and 4 bases from J; junction bases left unmatched: 6. The CDR3 consists of 15 residues. The CDR3 sequence: CASSSGTGDGYGYTF. CDR3 coding DNA: TGTGCCAGCAGCTCCGGGACAGGGGACGGCTATGGCTACACCTTC.

This clonotype was found many times. The J gene is TRBJ2-3, the V gene TRBV7-2, with unresolved D. Trimming stripped 5 bases from V and 6 bases from J, with 9 bases between. The V gene's germline CDR1 is SGHTA and CDR2 FQGNSA. The CDR3 has 12 amino acids. The CDR3 spells CASSPSGDTQYF. For the CDR3, the DNA is TGTGCCAGCAGCCCCTCCGGGGATACGCAGTATTTT. The full variable domain, in which reference TRBV7-2 and TRBJ2-3 provide the parts outside the CDR3, is GAGVSQSPSNKVTEKGKDVELRCDPISGHTALYWYRQSLGQGLEFLIYFQGNSAPDKSGLPSDRFSAERTGGSVSTLTIQRTQQEDSAVYLCASSPSGDTQYFGPGTRLTVL.

This clonotype was seen at least ten times. The chain recombines TRBV7-8 with TRBJ2-3; 10 bases match TRBD1. This CDR3 has 15 residues. In germline, CDR1 is SGHVS, CDR2 FQNEAQ. The V gene end was trimmed by 5 bases and the J gene end by 5 bases; junction bases not matched to a gene: 7. The CDR3 DNA reads as TGTGCCAGCAGCGCGACAGGGGGCTTGAGAGATACGCAGTATTTT. Protein sequence: CASSATGGLRDTQYF.

This clonotype was seen once. Possible read error: a much larger clone is one base away. The chain recombines TRBV12-5 with TRBJ2-7, with a tentative D call TRBD1 (6 bases). The CDR3 is made up of 16 amino acids. V was shortened by 2 bases and J by 1 base, with 15 bases between the two germline ends. Germline CDR1 reads LGHNT; CDR2 reads FRNRAP. The CDR3 region is CASGLLRGDTSYEQYF. The CDR3 region has the DNA TGTGCTAGTGGTTTGTTAAGAGGGGACACATCCTACGAGCAGTACTTC.

In this sample, this clonotype turned up a few times. CDR3 loop: CAWSTGTSGRLEISGANVLTF. CDR3 coding DNA: TGTGCCTGGAGTACCGGGACTAGCGGGAGATTGGAAATCTCTGGGGCCAACGTCCTGACTTTC. V is TRBV30 and J is TRBJ2-6; 14 nucleotides align to TRBD2. Germline CDR1 and CDR2: GTSNPN and SVGIG (reference sequence). V lost 2 bases to trimming and J lost 0 bases; unmatched junction nucleotides: 12. The CDR3 consists of 21 residues.

This clonotype was detected many times. The chain joins TRBV7-2 to TRBJ1-2; tentatively, D is TRBD1 (6 bases). The CDR3 sequence is 13 residues long. Germline V CDR1 and CDR2: SGHTA, FQGNSA. The ends were cut back, 5 bases at V and 8 bases at J, with 15 bases in the middle. This chain's CDR3 is CASSLRTAPGYTF. The CDR3, as DNA: TGTGCCAGCAGCCTAAGGACAGCTCCCGGCTACACCTTC.

This rearrangement joins TRBV7-9 to TRBJ1-4; D is perhaps TRBD1 (6 bases). This CDR3 comprises 16 residues. V lost 5 bases to trimming and J lost 6 bases, with 19 bases between them. The germline gives CDR1 SEHNR, CDR2 FQNEAQ (reference sequence). The CDR3 sequence: CASSPRLGGADEKLFF. The CDR3 DNA reads as TGTGCCAGCAGCCCTCGGCTGGGGGGGGCAGATGAAAAACTGTTTTTT.

This clonotype showed up many times. The chain combines TRBV15 with TRBJ2-5; no firm D call. This CDR3 is built from 13 residues. V was pared by 0 bases and J by 0 bases, with 2 bases between. Germline loops: CDR1 LNHNV, CDR2 YYDKDF (reference sequence). DNA for the CDR3: TGTGCCACCAGCAGAGACCACCAAGAGACCCAGTACTTC. Its translation: CATSRDHQETQYF.

The CDR3: CASSYVRGNQPQHF. In DNA form, the CDR3 reads TGTGCCAGCAGTTATGTGCGGGGCAATCAGCCCCAGCATTTT. The chain joins TRBV28 to TRBJ1-5; D call uncertain. This CDR3 region has 14 residues. V lost 4 bases to trimming and J lost 2 bases, with 9 bases between them. Germline V lookup: CDR1 MDHEN, CDR2 SYDVKM.

This clonotype was observed many times. The gene calls are TRBV28 and TRBJ2-5; no clear D. Deletions cut 6 bases from V and 5 bases from J, with 7 bases between. Germline values: CDR1 MDHEN, CDR2 SYDVKM. The CDR3 extends over 11 amino acids. The CDR3 region has the DNA TGTGCCAGCAGCTTGCTCGAGACCCAGTACTTC. This encodes CASSLLETQYF.

The CDR3 DNA sequence: TGTGCCAGCAGCTCGCCCCGAGGAGGGGCGGCTAATGAAAAACTGTTTTTT. It encodes CASSSPRGGAANEKLFF. The rearrangement uses TRBV12-3 or TRBV12-4 and TRBJ1-4; D perhaps matches TRBD1 (5 bases). V was shortened by 6 bases and J by 3 bases, with 20 bases between the two germline ends. The CDR3 has 17 residues.

The genes are TRBV29-1 and TRBJ2-7; D is uncertain. The CDR3 loop spans 12 amino acids. Looked up from germline, CDR1 is SQVTM and CDR2 is ANQGSEA. Trimming removed 4 bases at V and 3 bases at J, with 10 bases between. In DNA form, the CDR3 reads TGCAGCGTTGGATCCAGTGTCTACGAGCAGTACTTC. Protein: CSVGSSVYEQYF.

The chain uses TRBV28 and TRBJ2-7, with 7 bases fitting TRBD2. CDR3 length: 14 amino acids. The trim removed 3 bases at V and 2 bases at J, leaving 4 bases unmatched. Germline V gene data show CDR1 as MDHEN and CDR2 as SYDVKM. The CDR3 is CASSLGGDPYEQYF. In DNA form, the CDR3 reads TGTGCCAGCAGTTTGGGGGGGGACCCCTACGAGCAGTACTTC.